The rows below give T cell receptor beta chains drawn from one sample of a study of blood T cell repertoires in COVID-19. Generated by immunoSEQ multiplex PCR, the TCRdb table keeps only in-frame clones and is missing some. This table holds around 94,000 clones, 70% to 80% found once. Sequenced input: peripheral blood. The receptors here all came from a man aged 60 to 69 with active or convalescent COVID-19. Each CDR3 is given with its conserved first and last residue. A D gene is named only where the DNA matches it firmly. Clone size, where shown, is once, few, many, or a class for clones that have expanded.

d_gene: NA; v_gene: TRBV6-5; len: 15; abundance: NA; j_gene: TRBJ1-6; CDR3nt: TGTGCCAGCAGACCGAACAGCCCCTATAATTCACCCCTCCACTTT; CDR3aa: CASRPNSPYNSPLHF
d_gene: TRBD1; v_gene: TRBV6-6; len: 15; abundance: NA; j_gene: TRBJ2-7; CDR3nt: TGTGCCAGCAGTTACTGGCAAGAGGGGGCAGGCGAGCAGTACTTC; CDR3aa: CASSYWQEGAGEQYF
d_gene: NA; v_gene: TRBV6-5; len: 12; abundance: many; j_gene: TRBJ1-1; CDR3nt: TGTGCCACCACCGGGGGGGGCACTGAAGCTTTCTTT; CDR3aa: CATTGGGTEAFF
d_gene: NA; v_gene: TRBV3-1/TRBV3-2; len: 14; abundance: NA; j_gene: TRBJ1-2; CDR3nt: TGTGCCAGCAGCCAACAGGGACTTAGGAATGGCTACACCTTC; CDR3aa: CASSQQGLRNGYTF
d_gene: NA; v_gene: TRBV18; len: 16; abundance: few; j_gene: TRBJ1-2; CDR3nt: TGTGCCAGCTCACCGCGACAGGCGCCTCCTGACTATGGCTACACCTTC; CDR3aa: CASSPRQAPPDYGYTF
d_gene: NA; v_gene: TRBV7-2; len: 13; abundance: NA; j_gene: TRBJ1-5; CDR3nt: TGTGCCAGCAGCCAGGGTAGCAATCAGCCCCAGCATTTT; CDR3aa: CASSQGSNQPQHF
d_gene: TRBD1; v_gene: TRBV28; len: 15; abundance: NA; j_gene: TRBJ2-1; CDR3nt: TGTGCCAGCAGTTCCGGACAGGGGGGCTACAATGAGCAGTTCTTC; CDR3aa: CASSSGQGGYNEQFF
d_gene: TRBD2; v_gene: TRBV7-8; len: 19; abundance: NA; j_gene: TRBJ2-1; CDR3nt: TGTGCCAGCAGCTTAGCTACTAGCGGCCTAATAAGCAGGGCAACTGAGCAGTTCTTC; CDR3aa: CASSLATSGLISRATEQFF
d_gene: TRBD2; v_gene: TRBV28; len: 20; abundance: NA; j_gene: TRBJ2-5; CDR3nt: TGTGCCAGCAGTTTTGGCCCGGGGTTATCTAGCGGGGAGATTTGGGAGACCCAGTACTTC; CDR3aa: CASSFGPGLSSGEIWETQYF
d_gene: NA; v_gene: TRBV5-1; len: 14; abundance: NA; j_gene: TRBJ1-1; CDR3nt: TGCGCCAGCTTCCAGGGGAGAGGGAACACTGAAGCTTTCTTT; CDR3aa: CASFQGRGNTEAFF
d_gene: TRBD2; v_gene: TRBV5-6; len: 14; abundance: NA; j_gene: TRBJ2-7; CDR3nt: TGTGCCAGCAGCGGGGCGGGAGCTCTCTACGAGCAGTACTTC; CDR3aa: CASSGAGALYEQYF
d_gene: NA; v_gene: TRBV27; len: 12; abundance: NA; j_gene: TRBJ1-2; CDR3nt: TGTGCCAGCGGGAAGGGGAAGGAAGGCTACACCTTC; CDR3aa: CASGKGKEGYTF
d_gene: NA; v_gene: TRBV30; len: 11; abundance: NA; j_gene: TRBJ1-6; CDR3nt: TGTGCCTGGAGTCCCGGTCGGTCCCTCCACTTT; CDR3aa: CAWSPGRSLHF
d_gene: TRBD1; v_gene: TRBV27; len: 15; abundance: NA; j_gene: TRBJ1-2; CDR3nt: TGTGCCAGCAGTTTATATGGGACAGCTAACTATGGCTACACCTTC; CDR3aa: CASSLYGTANYGYTF
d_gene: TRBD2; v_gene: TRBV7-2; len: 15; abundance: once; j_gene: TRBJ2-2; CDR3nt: TGTGCCAGCAGTAAAAGCGGGAGCTCAGCCGGGGAGCTGTTTTTT; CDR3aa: CASSKSGSSAGELFF
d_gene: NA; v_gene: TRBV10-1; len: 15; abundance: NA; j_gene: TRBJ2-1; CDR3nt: TGCGCCAGCAGTGAGTCACAGGCCTCCTACAATGAGCAGTTCTTC; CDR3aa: CASSESQASYNEQFF
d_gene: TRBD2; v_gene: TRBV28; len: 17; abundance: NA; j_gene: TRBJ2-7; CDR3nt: TGTGCCAGCAGTTTCCCCCCACTAGCGGGAGGTGACGACGAGCAGTACTTC; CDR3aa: CASSFPPLAGGDDEQYF
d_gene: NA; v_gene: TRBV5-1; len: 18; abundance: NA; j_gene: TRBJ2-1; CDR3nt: TGCGCCAGCAGCTTGATCCATAGCGACGGGAGCTTTAAGTATGAGCAGTTCTTC; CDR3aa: CASSLIHSDGSFKYEQFF
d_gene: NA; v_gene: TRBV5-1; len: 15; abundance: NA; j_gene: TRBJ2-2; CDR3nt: TGCGCCAGCAGCTTGGCCCAGGGGAACACCGGGGAGCTGTTTTTT; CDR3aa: CASSLAQGNTGELFF
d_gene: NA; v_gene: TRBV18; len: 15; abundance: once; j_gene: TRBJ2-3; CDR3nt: TGTGCCAGCTCACCTCTCAGGGAGGGCACAGATACGCAGTATTTT; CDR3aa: CASSPLREGTDTQYF
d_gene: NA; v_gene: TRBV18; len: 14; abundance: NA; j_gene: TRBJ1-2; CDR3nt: TGTGCCAGCTCACCGACAGCCTCTAACTATGGCTACACCTTC; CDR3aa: CASSPTASNYGYTF
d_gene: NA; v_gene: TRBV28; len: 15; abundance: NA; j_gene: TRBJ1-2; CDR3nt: TGTGCCAGCGTGTTCGGAAGGGGGGGCAACTATGGCTACACCTTC; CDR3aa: CASVFGRGGNYGYTF
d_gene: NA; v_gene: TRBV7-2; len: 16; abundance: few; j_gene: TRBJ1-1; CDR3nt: TGTGCCAGCAGTCGTGGTATAGGGGTAATGAACACTGAAGCTTTCTTT; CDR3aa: CASSRGIGVMNTEAFF
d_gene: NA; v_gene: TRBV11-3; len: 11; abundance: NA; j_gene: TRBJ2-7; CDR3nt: TGTGCCAGCAGCCCAGGGTCCGAGCAGTACTTC; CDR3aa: CASSPGSEQYF
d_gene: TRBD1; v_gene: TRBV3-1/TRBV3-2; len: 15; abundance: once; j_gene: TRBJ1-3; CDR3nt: TGTGCCAGCACCCGGGACAGGGGGATTAGAAACACCATATATTTT; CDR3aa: CASTRDRGIRNTIYF
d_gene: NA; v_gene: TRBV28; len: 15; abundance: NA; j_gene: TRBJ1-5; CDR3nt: TGTGCCAGCAGTCCCTCGGCGGGTAGCAATCAGCCCCAGCATTTT; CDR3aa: CASSPSAGSNQPQHF
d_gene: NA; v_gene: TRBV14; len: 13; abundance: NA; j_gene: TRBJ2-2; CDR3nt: TGTGCCAGCAGCCAGCAGGGGTCCGGGGAGCTGTTTTTT; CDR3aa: CASSQQGSGELFF
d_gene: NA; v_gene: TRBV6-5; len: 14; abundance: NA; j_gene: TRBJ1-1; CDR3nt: TGTGCCAGCAGTTACCGTCCCGGGGGCACTGAAGCTTTCTTT; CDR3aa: CASSYRPGGTEAFF
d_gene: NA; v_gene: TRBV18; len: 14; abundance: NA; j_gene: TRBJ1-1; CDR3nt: TGTGCCAGCTCACCAGACAGGCGTTACACTGAAGCTTTCTTT; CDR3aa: CASSPDRRYTEAFF
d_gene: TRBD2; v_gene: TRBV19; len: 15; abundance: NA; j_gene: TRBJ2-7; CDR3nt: TGTGCCAGTAGTTTCGGGACTAGCGGGGGCTACGAGCAGTACTTC; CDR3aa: CASSFGTSGGYEQYF
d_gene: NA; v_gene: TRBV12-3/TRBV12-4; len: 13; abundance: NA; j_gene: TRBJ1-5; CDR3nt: TGTGCCAGCAGTTCGCAGGGGAGTCAGCCCCAGCATTTT; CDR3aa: CASSSQGSQPQHF
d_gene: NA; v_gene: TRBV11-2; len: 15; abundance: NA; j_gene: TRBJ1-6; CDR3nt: TGTGCCAGCAGCTTGGCCCCAGGGTACAATTCACCCCTCCACTTT; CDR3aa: CASSLAPGYNSPLHF
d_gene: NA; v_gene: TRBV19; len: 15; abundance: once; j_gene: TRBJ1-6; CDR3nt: TGTGCCAGTAGGAAGCGTTCCCAGGGGAATTCACCCCTCCACTTT; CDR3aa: CASRKRSQGNSPLHF
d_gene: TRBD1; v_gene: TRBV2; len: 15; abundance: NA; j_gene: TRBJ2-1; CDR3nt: TGTGCCAGCAGTGAATCGACAGGGGGCGCCGGGGAGCAGTTCTTC; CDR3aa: CASSESTGGAGEQFF
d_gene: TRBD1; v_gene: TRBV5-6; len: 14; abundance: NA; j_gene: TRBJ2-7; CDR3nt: TGTGCCAGCAGCTTCGGGACAGGGTGGTACGAGCAGTACTTC; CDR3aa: CASSFGTGWYEQYF
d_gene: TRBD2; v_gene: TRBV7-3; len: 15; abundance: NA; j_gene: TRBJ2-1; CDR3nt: TGTGCCAGCAGCTTATTCGGGGAGGGGACCAATGAGCAGTTCTTC; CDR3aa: CASSLFGEGTNEQFF
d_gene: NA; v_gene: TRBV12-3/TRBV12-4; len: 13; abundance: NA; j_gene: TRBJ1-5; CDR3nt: TGTGCCAGCAGCTCACAGGAAAATCAGCCCCAGCATTTT; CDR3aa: CASSSQENQPQHF
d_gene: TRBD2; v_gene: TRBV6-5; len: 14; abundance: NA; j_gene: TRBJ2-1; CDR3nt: TGTGCCAGCAGTTACTCTCTAGCGGGAGAGGAGCGGTTCTTC; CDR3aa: CASSYSLAGEERFF
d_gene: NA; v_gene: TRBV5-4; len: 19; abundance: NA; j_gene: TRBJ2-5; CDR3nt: TGTGCCAGCAGCTTGAGTTCGGGTTCGACCCCTCGACGGCAAGAGACCCAGTACTTC; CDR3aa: CASSLSSGSTPRRQETQYF
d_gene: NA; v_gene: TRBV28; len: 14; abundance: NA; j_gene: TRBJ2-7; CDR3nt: TGTGCCAGCTCAATACAAGGACAGTCCTACGAGCAGTACTTC; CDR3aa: CASSIQGQSYEQYF
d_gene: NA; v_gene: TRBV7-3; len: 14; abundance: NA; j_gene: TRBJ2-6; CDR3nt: TGTGCCAGCAGCCCCAGCTCTGGGGCCAACGTCCTGACTTTC; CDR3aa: CASSPSSGANVLTF
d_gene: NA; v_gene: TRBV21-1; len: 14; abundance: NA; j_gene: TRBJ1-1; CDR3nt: TGTGCCAGTCTGGACAGGGGTGCGAACACTGAAGCTTTCTTT; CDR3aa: CASLDRGANTEAFF
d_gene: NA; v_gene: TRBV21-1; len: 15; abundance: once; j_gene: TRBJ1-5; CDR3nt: TGTGCCAGCAGCAAAGACAGGTATAGCAATCAGCCCCAGCATTTT; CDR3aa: CASSKDRYSNQPQHF
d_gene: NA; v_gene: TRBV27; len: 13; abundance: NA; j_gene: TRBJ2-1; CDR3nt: TGTGCCAGCAGTTTATCCAGATACAATGAGCAGTTCTTC; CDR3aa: CASSLSRYNEQFF
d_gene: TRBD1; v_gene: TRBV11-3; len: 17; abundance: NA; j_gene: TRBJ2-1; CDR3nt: TGTGCCAGCAGCTTAGGTGGAGACAGGGGTCCCTACAATGAGCAGTTCTTC; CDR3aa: CASSLGGDRGPYNEQFF
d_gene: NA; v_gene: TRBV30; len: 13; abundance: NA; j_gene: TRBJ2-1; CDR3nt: TGTGCCTGGAGTGTAGACGGGCAGGGGGAGCAGTTCTTC; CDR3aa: CAWSVDGQGEQFF
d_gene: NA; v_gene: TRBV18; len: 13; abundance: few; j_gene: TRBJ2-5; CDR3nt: TGTGCCAGCTCACCGGGGGCCCAAGAGACCCAGTACTTC; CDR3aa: CASSPGAQETQYF
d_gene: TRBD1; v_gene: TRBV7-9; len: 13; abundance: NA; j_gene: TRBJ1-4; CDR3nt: TGTGCCAGCAGGGTACAGGGGGATGAAAAACTGTTTTTT; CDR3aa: CASRVQGDEKLFF
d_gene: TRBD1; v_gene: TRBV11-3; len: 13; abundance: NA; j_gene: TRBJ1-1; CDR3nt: TGTGCCAGCAGCTTACAGGGGGACACTGAAGCTTTCTTT; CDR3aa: CASSLQGDTEAFF
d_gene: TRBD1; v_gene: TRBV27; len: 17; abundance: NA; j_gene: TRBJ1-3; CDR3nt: TGTGCCAGCAGTTTAACGGGACAGGGCCTCTCTGGAAACACCATATATTTT; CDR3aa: CASSLTGQGLSGNTIYF